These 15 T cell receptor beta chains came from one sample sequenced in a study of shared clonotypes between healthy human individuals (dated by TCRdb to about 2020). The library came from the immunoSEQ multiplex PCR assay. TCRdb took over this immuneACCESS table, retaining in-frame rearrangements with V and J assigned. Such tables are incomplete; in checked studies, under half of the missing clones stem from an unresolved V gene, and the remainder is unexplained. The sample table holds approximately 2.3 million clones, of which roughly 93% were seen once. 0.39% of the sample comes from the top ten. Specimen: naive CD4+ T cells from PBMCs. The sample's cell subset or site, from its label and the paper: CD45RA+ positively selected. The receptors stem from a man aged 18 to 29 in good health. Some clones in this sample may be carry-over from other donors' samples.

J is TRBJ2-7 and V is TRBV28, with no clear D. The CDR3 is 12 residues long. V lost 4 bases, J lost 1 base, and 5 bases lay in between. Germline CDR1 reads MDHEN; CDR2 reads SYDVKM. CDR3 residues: CASSSVSYEQYF. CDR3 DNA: TGTGCCAGCAGTTCTGTATCCTACGAGCAGTACTTC.

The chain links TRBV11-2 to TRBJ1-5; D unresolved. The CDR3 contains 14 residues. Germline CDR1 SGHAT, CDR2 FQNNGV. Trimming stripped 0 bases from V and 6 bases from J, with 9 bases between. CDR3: CASSLEGRTQPQHF. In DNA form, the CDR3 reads TGTGCCAGCAGCTTAGAGGGCAGGACTCAGCCCCAGCATTTT.

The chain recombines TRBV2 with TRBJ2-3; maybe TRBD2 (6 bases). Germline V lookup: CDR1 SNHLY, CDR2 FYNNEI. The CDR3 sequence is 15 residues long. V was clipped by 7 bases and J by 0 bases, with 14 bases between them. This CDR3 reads CASKQSGPSTDTQYF. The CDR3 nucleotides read TGTGCCAGCAAGCAGAGCGGGCCTAGCACAGATACGCAGTATTTT.

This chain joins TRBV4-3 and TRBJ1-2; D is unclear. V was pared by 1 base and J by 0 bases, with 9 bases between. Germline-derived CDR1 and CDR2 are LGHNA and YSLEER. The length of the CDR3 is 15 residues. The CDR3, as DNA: TGCGCCAGCAGCCAAGGACGGACCCCTAACTATGGCTACACCTTC. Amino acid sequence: CASSQGRTPNYGYTF.

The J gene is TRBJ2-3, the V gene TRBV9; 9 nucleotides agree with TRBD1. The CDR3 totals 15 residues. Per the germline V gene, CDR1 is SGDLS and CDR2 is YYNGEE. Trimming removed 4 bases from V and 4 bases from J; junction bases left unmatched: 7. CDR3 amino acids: CASSPRTGVPDTQYF. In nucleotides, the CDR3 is TGTGCCAGCAGCCCACGGACAGGGGTGCCAGATACGCAGTATTTT.

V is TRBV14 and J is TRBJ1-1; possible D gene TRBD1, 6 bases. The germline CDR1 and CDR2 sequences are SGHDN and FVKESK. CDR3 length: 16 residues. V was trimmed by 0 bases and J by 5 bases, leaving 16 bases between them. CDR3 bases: TGTGCCAGCAGCCAAGAGGTCGTGGGGGCGGTGACTGAAGCTTTCTTT. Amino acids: CASSQEVVGAVTEAFF. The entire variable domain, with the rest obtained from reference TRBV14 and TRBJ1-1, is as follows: EAGVTQFPSHSVIEKGQTVTLRCDPISGHDNLYWYRRVMGKEIKFLLHFVKESKQDESGMPNNRFLAERTGGTYSTLKVQPAELEDSGVYFCASSQEVVGAVTEAFFGQGTRLTVV.

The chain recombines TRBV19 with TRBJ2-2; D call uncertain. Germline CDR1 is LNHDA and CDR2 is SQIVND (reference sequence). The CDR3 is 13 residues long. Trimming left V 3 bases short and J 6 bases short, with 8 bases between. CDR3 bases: TGTGCCAGTAGTATCGAGGAAGCCGGGGAGCTGTTTTTT. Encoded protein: CASSIEEAGELFF.

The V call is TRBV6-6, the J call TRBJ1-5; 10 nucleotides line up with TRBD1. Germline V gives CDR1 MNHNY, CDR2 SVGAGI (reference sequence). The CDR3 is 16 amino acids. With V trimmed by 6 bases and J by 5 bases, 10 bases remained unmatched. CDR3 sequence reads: CASSPGTGVTYQPQHF. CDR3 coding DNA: TGTGCCAGCAGCCCCGGGACAGGGGTTACTTATCAGCCCCAGCATTTT.

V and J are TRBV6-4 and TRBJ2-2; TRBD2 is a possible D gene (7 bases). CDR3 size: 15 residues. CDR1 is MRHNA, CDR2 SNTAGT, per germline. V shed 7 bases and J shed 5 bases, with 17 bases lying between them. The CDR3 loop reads CASKQVGGATGELFF. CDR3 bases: TGTGCCAGCAAGCAAGTGGGGGGGGCAACCGGGGAGCTGTTTTTT.

In nucleotides, the CDR3 is TGTGCCTGGAGTGTACAGCTTTCCTACGAGCAGTACTTC. Amino acid sequence: CAWSVQLSYEQYF. V gene TRBV30 combines with J gene TRBJ2-7; D remains ambiguous. The CDR3 covers 13 residues. Trimming removed 0 bases from V and 1 base from J, with 7 bases in between. Germline V CDR1 and CDR2: GTSNPN, SVGIG (reference sequence).

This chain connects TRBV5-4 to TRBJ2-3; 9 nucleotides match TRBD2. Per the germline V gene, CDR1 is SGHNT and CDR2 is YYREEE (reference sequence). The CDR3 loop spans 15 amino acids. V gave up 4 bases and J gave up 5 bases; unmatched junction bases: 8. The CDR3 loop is CASSRGLAFEDTQYF. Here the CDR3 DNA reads TGTGCCAGCAGCCGGGGACTAGCATTCGAAGATACGCAGTATTTT.

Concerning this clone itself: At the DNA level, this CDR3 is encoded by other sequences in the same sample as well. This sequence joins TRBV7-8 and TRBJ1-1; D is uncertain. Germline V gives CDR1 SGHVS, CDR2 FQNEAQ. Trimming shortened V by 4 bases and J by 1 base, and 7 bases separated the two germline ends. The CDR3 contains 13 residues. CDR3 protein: CASSSGRNTEAFF. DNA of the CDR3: TGTGCCAGCAGCTCCGGACGGAACACTGAAGCTTTCTTT.

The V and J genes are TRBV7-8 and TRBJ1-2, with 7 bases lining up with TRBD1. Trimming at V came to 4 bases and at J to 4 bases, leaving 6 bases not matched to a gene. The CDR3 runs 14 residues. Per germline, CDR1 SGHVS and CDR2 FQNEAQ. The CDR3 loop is CASSSQQGPYGYTF. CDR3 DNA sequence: TGTGCCAGCAGCTCTCAACAGGGGCCCTATGGCTACACCTTC.

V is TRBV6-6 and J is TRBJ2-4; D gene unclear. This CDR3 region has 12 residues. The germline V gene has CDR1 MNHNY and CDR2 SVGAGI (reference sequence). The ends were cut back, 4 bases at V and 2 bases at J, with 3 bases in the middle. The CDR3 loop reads CASSFSKNIQYF. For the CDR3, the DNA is TGTGCCAGCAGTTTCTCCAAAAACATTCAGTACTTC.

This CDR3 reads CASSSPGDSYEKLFF. The CDR3 bases are TGTGCCAGCAGTTCCCCAGGGGACAGTTATGAAAAACTGTTTTTT. The chain couples TRBV28 to TRBJ1-4, with 7 nucleotides matching TRBD1. V trimming: 4 bases; J trimming: 6 bases; junction bases outside the gene matches: 8. The CDR3 runs 15 residues. CDR1 and CDR2 (germline): MDHEN, SYDVKM.